This is a list of T cell receptor beta chains from one sample in a study of identical twins. One entry per CDR3 protein results from TCRdb running MiXCR on the 5' RACE reads. The table has fewer than 550,000 distinct CDR3 sequences, approximately 16% seen once. The same specimen was also included in a second study, on yellow fever vaccine responses in identical twins.

The sequenced sample consisted of CD4+ T cells sorted from blood. These receptors were obtained from a woman under 30 in good health. Both conserved end residues are part of each CDR3. A D gene is named only where the DNA matches it firmly. Clone size appears in some rows only: once, few, many, or a class for an expanded clone.

J,size,D,V,DNA,CDR3
TRBJ1-2,few,-,TRBV5-6,TGTGCCAGCAGCTCCTTAGACACCTATGGCTACACCTTC,CASSSLDTYGYTF
TRBJ2-5,few,-,TRBV20-1,TGCAGTGCTAGGACCCCGTCCTCGGAGACCCAGTACTTC,CSARTPSSETQYF
TRBJ2-2,few,TRBD2,TRBV7-8,TGTGCCAGCAGCTTAGTCGTAGCGGGGGTGAACACCGGGGAGCTGTTTTTT,CASSLVVAGVNTGELFF
TRBJ2-3,many,-,TRBV7-8,TGTGCCAGCGGTAGCAGGGGGGAGAGGAGCACAGATACGCAGTATTTT,CASGSRGERSTDTQYF
TRBJ2-3,few,-,TRBV12-3/TRBV12-4,TGTGCCACAACAGGTGTCCACTCAGATACGCAGTATTTT,CATTGVHSDTQYF
TRBJ2-7,few,-,TRBV7-6,TGTGCCAGCAGCTTAGTAGGGGATGGCGAGCAGTACTTC,CASSLVGDGEQYF
TRBJ2-1,few,-,TRBV24-1,TGTGCCACCAGTGGTCTGAGCCGGGACTTGACCTACAATGAGCAGTTCTTC,CATSGLSRDLTYNEQFF
TRBJ1-1,-,TRBD1,TRBV11-3,TGTGCCAGCAGCTTGGTGGGACAGGAGGCTTTCTTT,CASSLVGQEAFF
TRBJ2-1,-,TRBD2,TRBV20-1,TGCAGTGCTAGTGGGCGGGGGGAGAATGAGCAGTTCTTC,CSASGRGENEQFF
TRBJ2-7,once,-,TRBV6-1,TGTGCCTCCAGGGAGGCAAGCTCCTACGAGCAGTACTTC,CASREASSYEQYF
TRBJ1-1,many,-,TRBV4-1,TGCGCCAGCAGCCAAGAGCCAACAGGGTCGAACACTGAAGCTTTCTTT,CASSQEPTGSNTEAFF
TRBJ2-1,few,-,TRBV24-1,TGTGCCACCAGTGATTTTAAGGGTAACTCCTACAATGAGCAGTTCTTC,CATSDFKGNSYNEQFF
TRBJ2-1,few,TRBD1,TRBV7-9,TGTGCCAGCAGCCGGACAGGGGGATCCTACAATGAGCAGTTCTTC,CASSRTGGSYNEQFF
TRBJ1-5,few,-,TRBV29-1,TGCAGCGTTTTGTTCGGGGGGAGCAATCAGCCCCAGCATTTT,CSVLFGGSNQPQHF
TRBJ2-5,once,-,TRBV24-1,TGTGCCACCGCCAGTAATCGCCAAGAGACCCAGTACTTC,CATASNRQETQYF
TRBJ2-3,-,-,TRBV4-1,TGCGCCAGCAGAGGGAGAGAAAATACGCAGTATTTT,CASRGRENTQYF
TRBJ1-5,many,TRBD1,TRBV4-1,TGCGCCAGCAGCCGGGGACAGGGAGACGATCAGCCCCAGCATTTT,CASSRGQGDDQPQHF
TRBJ2-5,-,-,TRBV6-5,TGTGCCAGCAGTTACGGGCAGGGGATTGGCCAAGAGACCCAGTACTTC,CASSYGQGIGQETQYF
TRBJ1-6,few,-,TRBV27,TGTGCCAGCAGTTTAAGGGGGTCAAATTCACCCCTCCACTTT,CASSLRGSNSPLHF
TRBJ2-1,few,-,TRBV29-1,TGCAGCGTTGAACGAGCTTACAATGAGCAGTTCTTC,CSVERAYNEQFF
TRBJ2-1,-,-,TRBV24-1,TGTGCCACCAGTGCCCCAAGGATAGGGGAGAGGCAGTTCTTC,CATSAPRIGERQFF
TRBJ2-7,-,TRBD1,TRBV20-1,TGCAGTGCTAGAGATTTTACAGGGGGCAGGAACGAGCAGTACTTC,CSARDFTGGRNEQYF
TRBJ2-3,few,TRBD2,TRBV6-1,TGTGCCAGCAGACGGACTAGGAGCACAGATACGCAGTATTTT,CASRRTRSTDTQYF
TRBJ2-2,-,-,TRBV28,TGTGCCAGCAGGAACAGACCCACCGGGGAGCTGTTTTTT,CASRNRPTGELFF
TRBJ2-2,few,-,TRBV7-3,TGTGCCAGCAGCTTAGCCGGGACTTACACCGGGGAGCTGTTTTTT,CASSLAGTYTGELFF
TRBJ1-1,many,TRBD1,TRBV5-1,TGCGCCAGCAGCGCCCGACAGGGAGGGAACACTGAAGCTTTCTTT,CASSARQGGNTEAFF
TRBJ2-5,-,-,TRBV7-9,TGTGCCAGCAGCTTATCCTCAGAAGAGACCCAGTACTTC,CASSLSSEETQYF
TRBJ1-5,-,-,TRBV12-3/TRBV12-4,TGTGCCAGCAGCTTTGCAGGGTTGACCCAGCATTTT,CASSFAGLTQHF
TRBJ2-7,-,TRBD2,TRBV5-1,TGCGCCAGCACCGTAGCGGGAGTCAACGAGCAGTACTTC,CASTVAGVNEQYF
TRBJ1-1,few,-,TRBV5-1,TGCGCCAGCAGAACCGACAAGGGCGAGTTCTACACTGAAGCTTTCTTT,CASRTDKGEFYTEAFF
TRBJ2-5,many,TRBD1,TRBV24-1,TGTGCCACCAGTGATGGCGGGACAGGGGGCGCAGAGACCCAGTACTTC,CATSDGGTGGAETQYF
TRBJ1-5,few,-,TRBV7-2,TGTGCCAGCAGCCCCCTAGCGGGGGGGAATCAGCCCCAGCATTTT,CASSPLAGGNQPQHF
TRBJ2-1,few,TRBD2,TRBV29-1,TGCAGCGTACTATCCTGGCGGGAGAGATATGAGCAGTTCTTC,CSVLSWRERYEQFF
TRBJ2-3,-,TRBD1,TRBV15,TGTGCCACCAGCACCCCAGAGCGGACAGGGGCACGAGTTCATACGCAGTATTTT,CATSTPERTGARVHTQYF
TRBJ1-6,-,-,TRBV7-8,TGTGCCAGCAGCCCCCGGGGGGGAGGAAATTCACCCCTCCACTTT,CASSPRGGGNSPLHF